The rows below give T cell receptor beta chains drawn from one sample of a study of T cells in Graves' hyperthyroidism and ophthalmopathy. In TCRdb, the multiplex PCR reads were re-called with MiXCR into one record per CDR3 protein. The sample contains roughly 380,000 distinct CDR3 sequences, 13% of which appear only once. Input material: blood. The receptors come from a man aged 30 to 45 with Graves' hyperthyroidism that later progressed to Graves' ophthalmopathy. Each CDR3 is given with its conserved first and last residue. D genes are given only for firm matches. The size field is filled for only some rows; it gives once, few, many or a size class.

cdr3_length	v_call	j_call	d_call	clone_size	cdr3_nt	cdr3_aa
15	TRBV9	TRBJ1-1	TRBD1	few	TGTGCCAGCAGCGTAGAAAGGACAGGGGGGACTGAAGCTTTCTTT	CASSVERTGGTEAFF
13	TRBV12-3/TRBV12-4	TRBJ2-3	NA	NA	TGTGCCAGCAGTTTGGACAGATCAGATACGCAGTATTTT	CASSLDRSDTQYF
14	TRBV20-1	TRBJ2-5	TRBD2	NA	TGCAGTGCTAACCCTAGCGGGGGGGCTGAGACCCAGTACTTC	CSANPSGGAETQYF
15	TRBV15	TRBJ2-1	NA	few	TGTGCCACCAGGAAACAGGGAAGCTCCTACAATGAGCAGTTCTTC	CATRKQGSSYNEQFF
15	TRBV14	TRBJ2-1	TRBD1	many	TGTGCCAGCAGCCACAGGGGGAGCTCCTACAATGAGCAGTTCTTC	CASSHRGSSYNEQFF
13	TRBV6-1	TRBJ1-1	NA	many	TGTGCCAGCACCCAACGGGGAGAAGGTGAAGCTTTCTTT	CASTQRGEGEAFF
15	TRBV5-1	TRBJ1-6	NA	many	TGCGCCAGCAGCTTGGTTGGGTCCTATAATTCACCCCTCCACTTT	CASSLVGSYNSPLHF
15	TRBV29-1	TRBJ1-4	NA	many	TGCAGCGTTTCGACTTTGGGGGGCACTAATGAAAAACTGTTTTTT	CSVSTLGGTNEKLFF
16	TRBV28	TRBJ2-2	NA	many	TGTGCCAGCAGTCCCCGGACGGTCTCGAACACCGGGGAGCTGTTTTTT	CASSPRTVSNTGELFF
16	TRBV30	TRBJ2-7	TRBD1	many	TGTGCCTGGAGCACTCCACCGGGACAGGGGGCCCACGAGCAGTACTTC	CAWSTPPGQGAHEQYF
14	TRBV5-1	TRBJ1-2	NA	many	TGCGCCAGCAGCTTGGGGGCGGCCAGATATGGCTACACCTTC	CASSLGAARYGYTF
14	TRBV28	TRBJ2-7	TRBD2	many	TGTGCCAGCACGACAAGCGGGGGGGTTAGCGAGCAGTACTTC	CASTTSGGVSEQYF
13	TRBV18	TRBJ2-5	NA	many	TGTGCCAGCTCACCATTCAGGGTAGAGACCCAGTACTTC	CASSPFRVETQYF
16	TRBV6-2/TRBV6-3	TRBJ2-1	TRBD1	many	TGTGCCAGCATCCTAGAAGGGACAGGGGGTCGCAATGAGCAGTTCTTC	CASILEGTGGRNEQFF
14	TRBV12-3/TRBV12-4	TRBJ1-5	TRBD1	NA	TGTGCCAGCAGGACAGGGGGCTGGGGTCAGCCCCAGCATTTT	CASRTGGWGQPQHF
16	TRBV28	TRBJ2-2	TRBD2	NA	TGTGCCAGCAGTTTAAACGGTCGCGGGGGCACCGGGGAGCTGTTTTTT	CASSLNGRGGTGELFF
12	TRBV7-6	TRBJ2-7	NA	many	TGTGCCAGCGGCCCGGGGCTCTACGAGCAGTACTTC	CASGPGLYEQYF
13	TRBV3-1	TRBJ1-5	NA	many	TGTGCCAGCAGCCATGGCAGAAATCAGCCCCAGCATTTT	CASSHGRNQPQHF
13	TRBV15	TRBJ1-5	NA	many	TGTGCCACCAGCCGCCAGGCTAATCAGCCCCAGCATTTT	CATSRQANQPQHF
15	TRBV9	TRBJ2-1	TRBD1	few	TGTGCCAGCAGCGTAGGGGGACAGCCTTACAATGAGCAGTTCTTC	CASSVGGQPYNEQFF
14	TRBV24-1	TRBJ2-5	NA	few	TGTGCCATCGGGGACCGGGACCGGCAAGAGACCCAGTACTTC	CAIGDRDRQETQYF
14	TRBV6-5	TRBJ2-2	TRBD2	NA	TGTGCCAACAGTTACGGGGGGGGATCCGGGGAGCTGTTTTTT	CANSYGGGSGELFF
17	TRBV7-9	TRBJ2-7	NA	many	TGTGCCAGCAGCTTAGGTCTTTCTGTGAGGGGCCTAGACGAGCAGTACTTC	CASSLGLSVRGLDEQYF
11	TRBV12-5	TRBJ2-2	NA	many	TGTGCTAGTGGTTTGACCGGGGAGCTGTTTTTT	CASGLTGELFF
14	TRBV7-9	TRBJ1-1	NA	many	TGTGCCAGCAGACCCCCGGGACAGAACACTGAAGCTTTCTTT	CASRPPGQNTEAFF
15	TRBV12-3/TRBV12-4	TRBJ2-1	NA	many	TGTGCCAGCAGTCCCCGAAAGGGACCAGAAAATGAGCAGTTCTTC	CASSPRKGPENEQFF
16	TRBV19	TRBJ1-2	NA	few	TGTGCCAGTAGCCGGGATGCGAACACCCCTAACTATGGCTACACCTTC	CASSRDANTPNYGYTF
15	TRBV6-5	TRBJ2-5	TRBD2	few	TGTGCCAGCAGTTACGGCGGGGGGGTTCGAGAGACCCAGTACTTC	CASSYGGGVRETQYF
15	TRBV5-1	TRBJ1-1	NA	NA	TGCGCCAGCAGCGGCGACAGGTACATGAACACTGAAGCTTTCTTT	CASSGDRYMNTEAFF
15	TRBV7-8	TRBJ2-7	NA	many	TGTGCCAGCAGCTTAGATGTCAGGGTATTATCGGAGCAGTACTTC	CASSLDVRVLSEQYF
15	TRBV20-1	TRBJ2-1	NA	many	TGCAGTGCTAGAGATCCGCGGGGGCCCTACAATGAGCAGTTCTTC	CSARDPRGPYNEQFF
16	TRBV6-2/TRBV6-3	TRBJ2-5	TRBD2	NA	TGTGCCAGCAGTTGGACTAGCGGGGGGTTACAAGAGACCCAGTACTTC	CASSWTSGGLQETQYF
15	TRBV12-3/TRBV12-4	TRBJ2-7	TRBD2	many	TGTGCCAGCACTAATAGCGGGGGCGATTTCTACGAGCAGTACTTC	CASTNSGGDFYEQYF
16	TRBV7-6	TRBJ2-3	NA	many	TGTGCCAGCAGCTTAAATACGGGGCCTATTACAGATACGCAGTATTTT	CASSLNTGPITDTQYF
11	TRBV5-1	TRBJ1-1	NA	NA	TGCGCCGGCAGCGCGAACACTGAAGCTTTCTTT	CAGSANTEAFF
14	TRBV18	TRBJ1-6	NA	NA	TGTGCCAGCTCATTACAGGGTTTAGAATCACCCCTCCACTTT	CASSLQGLESPLHF
15	TRBV7-2	TRBJ1-5	TRBD1	many	TGTGCCAGCAGCCTGACAGGGGGAAGCAATCAGCCCCAGCATTTT	CASSLTGGSNQPQHF
12	TRBV19	TRBJ2-1	NA	NA	TGTGCCAGTAGTATATTTGGCAATGAGCAGTTCTTC	CASSIFGNEQFF
10	TRBV5-1	TRBJ2-7	NA	many	TGCGCCAGCAGCCTTATGGAGCAGTACTTC	CASSLMEQYF
13	TRBV20-1	TRBJ2-3	NA	many	TGCAGTGCTTTGCCTACTAGCACAGATACGCAGTATTTT	CSALPTSTDTQYF
15	TRBV7-9	TRBJ2-7	NA	NA	TGTGCCAGCAGTTTAAGGGACGGTAAGACCTACGAGCAGTACTTC	CASSLRDGKTYEQYF
16	TRBV20-1	TRBJ2-1	TRBD1	many	TGCAGTGCTAGCGGTGCACCGGGACAGGGGGCGATTGAGCAGTTCTTC	CSASGAPGQGAIEQFF
13	TRBV2	TRBJ1-5	NA	NA	TGTGCCAGCAAGGTCTCGGTTAATCAGCCCCAGCATTTT	CASKVSVNQPQHF
16	TRBV11-2	TRBJ1-6	NA	many	TGTGCCAGCAGCTTAGATCTTCCAGGGGCGAGGTCACCCCTCCACTTT	CASSLDLPGARSPLHF
15	TRBV29-1	TRBJ1-4	NA	many	TGCAGCGTAAGCCTCCGGGGCCGACGGGGTGAAAAACTGTTTTTT	CSVSLRGRRGEKLFF
14	TRBV2	TRBJ2-3	NA	NA	TGTGCCAGCAGTAGGGTAACAGACACAGATACGCAGTATTTT	CASSRVTDTDTQYF
14	TRBV5-6	TRBJ2-6	NA	NA	TGTGCCAGCGTGTTCGGACTGGGGGCCAACGTCCTGACTTTC	CASVFGLGANVLTF
13	TRBV15	TRBJ2-7	NA	many	TGTGCCACCAGCAGCGGGACCACCTACGAGCAGTACTTC	CATSSGTTYEQYF
18	TRBV7-9	TRBJ2-4	TRBD1	NA	TGTGCCAGCAGCTTTTCCGGGACAGGGGGCAACGCCAAAAACATTCAGTACTTC	CASSFSGTGGNAKNIQYF
14	TRBV27	TRBJ2-3	NA	many	TGTGCCAGCAGTTTATCAGGGGTCGCAGATACGCAGTATTTT	CASSLSGVADTQYF
11	TRBV7-9	TRBJ2-2	NA	many	TGTGCCAGCAGGTGGACCGGGGAGCTGTTTTTT	CASRWTGELFF
13	TRBV19	TRBJ2-7	NA	few	TGTGCCAGTAGTATCGGGCTAGCCTTCGAGCAGTACTTC	CASSIGLAFEQYF
13	TRBV5-1	TRBJ1-1	NA	many	TGCGCCAGCAGCTTGGGCATTGGCACTGAAGCTTTCTTT	CASSLGIGTEAFF